Reported below is one T cell receptor (beta chain). Some clones are missing from TCRdb's copy, which holds only in-frame ones; the method was immunoSEQ multiplex PCR. This table has hundreds of thousands of clones, 84% appearing once. Recruitment covered over 20 US areas and drew participants whose ages spanned about 18 to 90 years. What the recovered Cohort 3 donors had was two negative PCRs, clearance, or symptom resolution. The data belong to a study of blood T cell repertoires in COVID-19. Study summary: Samples taken during acute and convalescent COVID-19 were collected in the United States, Italy and Spain. T cells, B-cell-depleted T cells, or PBMCs provided the cDNA or gDNA that served as material.

The CDR3 is 13 amino acids. V was clipped by 8 bases and J by 2 bases, with 12 bases between them. CDR1 and CDR2 (germline): KGHSH, LQKENI. The sequence was collected from a woman aged 40 to 50 who had recovered from COVID-19. Sequences were obtained from PBMCs or T cells enriched from blood (not recorded which). V and J are TRBV18 and TRBJ1-1; TRBD1 is a possible D gene (6 bases). The CDR3 DNA is TGTGCCAGCCGCAGGGGACCTAACACTGAAGCTTTCTTT. Translation gives CASRRGPNTEAFF.